The 29 T cell receptor beta chains reported below all come from one sample, sequenced in a study of cytomegalovirus exposure and HLA in healthy donors. Both 60 Vbeta primers and 13 Jbeta primers went into the PCR. Method: immunoSEQ multiplex PCR; TCRdb's copy keeps in-frame clones and lacks some. The repertoire holds approximately 210,000 clones, with about four fifths as singletons. Sample: PBMCs. The receptors were sampled from a middle-aged man in good health and CMV-seropositive.

The V call is TRBV19, the J call TRBJ1-2; 9 positions agree with TRBD1. Germline V gene lookup returns CDR1 LNHDA and CDR2 SQIVND (reference sequence). This CDR3 spans 14 amino acids. J lost 8 bases, V lost 1 base, and 5 bases had no gene match. The CDR3 DNA sequence: TGTGCCAGTAGTATAGTTACAGGGGGCGGCGGCTACACCTTC. Protein sequence: CASSIVTGGGGYTF.

J is TRBJ1-5 and V is TRBV19; 8 nucleotides match TRBD1. Germline V lookup: CDR1 LNHDA, CDR2 SQIVND (reference sequence). This CDR3 is 16 amino acids long. The V segment lost 10 bases and the J segment 6 bases; nucleotides outside the gene matches: 17. CDR3 sequence: CATAPDRGVRSQPQHF. The CDR3 DNA reads TGTGCCACCGCACCAGACAGGGGCGTCAGAAGTCAGCCCCAGCATTTT. Full variable domain (outside the CDR3, taken from reference TRBV19 and TRBJ1-5): DGGITQSPKYLFRKEGQNVTLSCEQNLNHDAMYWYRQDPGQGLRLIYYSQIVNDFQKGDIAEGYSVSREKKESFPLTVTSAQKNPTAFYLCATAPDRGVRSQPQHFGDGTRLSIL.

The rearrangement links TRBV18 to TRBJ1-2; 7 bases align to TRBD1. Germline CDR1 KGHSH, CDR2 LQKENI. This CDR3 is built from 13 residues. V shed 4 bases, J shed 4 bases, and the junction held 3 bases outside the gene matches. The CDR3 protein is CASSLDRAYGYTF. Written as DNA, the CDR3 is TGTGCCAGCTCACTTGACAGGGCCTATGGCTACACCTTC.

The rearrangement links TRBV19 to TRBJ2-7; D is possibly TRBD2 (6 bases). The CDR3 is 14 amino acids. V was cut by 6 bases and J by 0 bases, with 12 bases left in between. Looked up from germline, CDR1 is LNHDA and CDR2 is SQIVND (reference sequence). The CDR3 DNA is TGTGCCAGTAGCCGGAGGGATGGCTCCTACGAGCAGTACTTC. Translated, it gives CASSRRDGSYEQYF.

The chain links TRBV12-5 to TRBJ2-1; 7 nucleotides align to TRBD2. This CDR3 has 16 amino acids. With V trimmed by 0 bases and J by 1 base, 3 bases remained unmatched. Germline V gives CDR1 LGHNT, CDR2 FRNRAP. CDR3: CASGLVLAESYNEQFF. CDR3 sequence (DNA): TGTGCTAGTGGTTTGGTCCTAGCGGAATCCTACAATGAGCAGTTCTTC.

The chain's CDR3 is CASSLGQSNQPQHF. The CDR3 DNA sequence: TGTGCCAGCAGCTTAGGGCAGAGCAATCAGCCCCAGCATTTT. The chain uses TRBV7-9 and TRBJ1-5; D unresolved. The CDR3 is 14 residues long. Trimming removed 1 base from V and 1 base from J, with 5 bases in between. The V gene's germline CDR1 is SEHNR and CDR2 FQNEAQ (reference sequence).

The chain employs TRBV19 and TRBJ2-5; weak D call: TRBD2 (5 bases). Per germline, CDR1 LNHDA and CDR2 SQIVND (reference sequence). The length of the CDR3 is 14 residues. V dropped 1 base and J dropped 5 bases, with 11 bases sitting between them. Here the CDR3 reads CASSIGAGMETQYF. The CDR3 region has the DNA TGTGCCAGTAGTATAGGGGCCGGGATGGAGACCCAGTACTTC.

This chain uses TRBV6-4 with TRBJ1-6; the D is unclear. Trimming took off 9 bases at V and 10 bases at J, with 16 bases between the two ends. The CDR3 is 13 amino acids. Germline CDR1 is MRHNA and CDR2 is SNTAGT. CDR3 protein: CASGEGIGSPLHF. CDR3 DNA: TGTGCCAGTGGAGAGGGAATTGGATCACCCCTCCACTTT.

The chain links TRBV9 to TRBJ2-2; TRBD2 is a possible D gene (6 bases). The CDR3 consists of 16 residues. Trimming took off 0 bases at V and 0 bases at J, with 9 bases between the two ends. Germline-derived CDR1 and CDR2 are SGDLS and YYNGEE. Written as DNA, the CDR3 is TGTGCCAGCAGCGTAGGGACTAAACCGAACACCGGGGAGCTGTTTTTT. As protein: CASSVGTKPNTGELFF.

For the CDR3, the DNA is TGTGCCAGCAGCGTTACGGGACAGGATTATTCCGGGGAGCTGTTTTTT. As protein: CASSVTGQDYSGELFF. The chain is built from TRBV9 and TRBJ2-2, with 8 bases aligning to TRBD1. With V trimmed by 2 bases and J by 6 bases, 9 bases remained unmatched. This CDR3 contains 16 residues. Per germline, CDR1 SGDLS and CDR2 YYNGEE. Based on the CDR3 plus reference TRBV9 and TRBJ2-2, the full variable domain is DSGVTQTPKHLITATGQRVTLRCSPRSGDLSVYWYQQSLDQGLQFLIQYYNGEERAKGNILERFSAQQFPDLHSELNLSSLELGDSALYFCASSVTGQDYSGELFFGEGSRLTVL.

V gene TRBV18 combines with J gene TRBJ1-1; the D is unclear. V shed 2 bases and J shed 2 bases, with 15 bases lying between them. This CDR3 has 16 amino acids. CDR1 KGHSH and CDR2 LQKENI come from the germline V gene. The CDR3 sequence is CASSPGQSGGNTEAFF. Written as DNA, the CDR3 is TGTGCCAGCTCACCAGGGCAGTCGGGAGGCAACACTGAAGCTTTCTTT.

The chain employs TRBV6-1 and TRBJ1-2; 9 bases are a match to TRBD1. Germline lookup yields CDR1 MNHNS and CDR2 SASEGT. The CDR3 is 16 amino acids. Germline trimming cut 4 bases from V and 4 bases from J; bases unmatched to any gene: 10. Here the CDR3 reads CASSGTDRGSRYGYTF. The CDR3 DNA is TGTGCCAGCAGTGGAACTGACAGGGGGTCACGCTATGGCTACACCTTC.

The chain combines TRBV4-1 with TRBJ1-1; 8 nucleotides align to TRBD1. From germline, CDR1 is MGHRA and CDR2 YSYEKL. J gave up 0 bases and V 4 bases, and 4 bases lay outside the gene matches. CDR3 length: 15 residues. CDR3 nucleotides: TGCGCCAGCAGCCCGACAGGGGAAATGAACACTGAAGCTTTCTTT. It yields the protein CASSPTGEMNTEAFF.

The chain has TRBV7-2 and TRBJ2-3; 7 bases match TRBD2. After removal of 2 bases from V and 3 bases from J, the junction contained 5 bases not matched to a gene. Germline loops: CDR1 SGHTA, CDR2 FQGNSA. The CDR3 has 15 amino acids. Here the CDR3 reads CASSLFWRGTDTQYF. The CDR3 DNA is TGTGCCAGCAGCTTATTCTGGCGGGGGACAGATACGCAGTATTTT.

This sequence joins TRBV2 and TRBJ1-1; D is perhaps TRBD1 (6 bases). Germline-derived CDR1 and CDR2 are SNHLY and FYNNEI. Trimming took off 6 bases at V and 1 base at J, with 15 bases between the two ends. The CDR3 runs to 15 residues. CDR3 residues: CASRGGRGRNTEAFF. CDR3 in DNA: TGTGCCAGCAGGGGGGGGCGCGGGAGGAACACTGAAGCTTTCTTT.

This clone occurred a few times. This sequence joins TRBV5-6 and TRBJ1-2; TRBD1 might be the D (5 bases). Germline V gene data show CDR1 as SGHDT and CDR2 as YYEEEE. V lost 1 base to trimming and J lost 5 bases, with 15 bases between them. The CDR3 has 15 amino acids. CDR3 bases: TGTGCCAGCAGCTTGCCAGGGCGGCCGGTATATGGCTACACCTTC. It codes for CASSLPGRPVYGYTF.

The rearrangement uses TRBV5-1 and TRBJ1-1; D is unresolved. The V gene's germline CDR1 is SGHRS and CDR2 YFSETQ. The CDR3 sequence is 15 residues long. V shed 3 bases and J shed 5 bases, with 17 bases lying between them. CDR3 nucleotides: TGCGCCAGCAGCTCCTACGGTGGTAGTTGGACTGAAGCTTTCTTT. It specifies CASSSYGGSWTEAFF.

The gene calls are TRBV10-1 and TRBJ2-1; D possibly corresponds to TRBD2 (5 bases). The CDR3 has 11 amino acids. V was shortened by 10 bases and J by 10 bases, with 14 bases between the two germline ends. Germline-derived CDR1 and CDR2 are WNHNN and SYGVQD (reference sequence). The CDR3 DNA is TGCGCCACTTCGAAGCGCGGGGAGCAGTTCTTC. Translation gives CATSKRGEQFF.

The V and J genes are TRBV18 and TRBJ2-7; 14 positions agree with TRBD2. Germline CDR1 and CDR2: KGHSH and LQKENI. The CDR3 extends over 15 amino acids. Trimming took 3 bases from V and 7 from J; bases not matched to a gene: 5. CDR3 in DNA: TGTGCCAGCTCACCCCAGGGACTAGCGGGAGTTGAGCAGTACTTC. This sequence encodes CASSPQGLAGVEQYF.

The genes are TRBV6-5 and TRBJ2-7; TRBD2 matches 8 bases. From germline, CDR1 is MNHEY and CDR2 SVGAGI. CDR3 length: 16 amino acids. The V segment lost 3 bases and the J segment 1 base; nucleotides outside the gene matches: 8. CDR3 nucleotides: TGTGCCAGCAGTTATTCGGCAGCGGGGGTGTCCTACGAGCAGTACGTC. It codes for CASSYSAAGVSYEQYV.

This chain links TRBV2 with TRBJ2-7; perhaps TRBD1 as D (6 bases). Germline CDR1 is SNHLY and CDR2 is FYNNEI. The V gene lost 7 bases and the J gene lost 3 bases, with 16 bases spanning the gap. The CDR3 contains 14 residues. The CDR3, as DNA: TGTGCCAGCACCCTGCAGGGGATACGCTACGAGCAGTACTTC. Protein product: CASTLQGIRYEQYF.

V is TRBV11-2 and J is TRBJ2-1; 11 bases align to TRBD2. Germline CDR1 reads SGHAT; CDR2 reads FQNNGV. CDR3 length: 15 residues. The V and J ends lost 5 bases and 6 bases, in that order; junction bases with no gene match: 6. This CDR3 is CASSQTSGSFNEQFF. For the CDR3, the DNA is TGTGCCAGCAGCCAAACTAGCGGGAGCTTCAATGAGCAGTTCTTC.

The chain has TRBV19 and TRBJ1-1; 7 bases agree with TRBD1. Trimming removed 3 bases from V and 0 bases from J; junction bases left unmatched: 7. CDR3 size: 16 residues. Germline V gene sequence: CDR1 LNHDA, CDR2 SQIVND (reference sequence). In nucleotides, the CDR3 is TGTGCCAGTAGTATGGAGGGGGCCACGATGAACACTGAAGCTTTCTTT. Amino acids: CASSMEGATMNTEAFF.

V is TRBV9 and J is TRBJ2-2; 8 bases are a match to TRBD2. The CDR3 has 16 residues. CDR1 is SGDLS, CDR2 YYNGEE, per germline. Losses at the gene ends were 0 bases for V and 5 bases for J; bases not matched to a gene: 6. The CDR3 is CASSVGQTSVTGELFF. The DNA for the CDR3 is TGTGCCAGCAGCGTAGGTCAGACTAGCGTTACCGGGGAGCTGTTTTTT.

Remarks on this clone: Other DNA variants within this sample encode the same CDR3. This chain uses TRBV9 with TRBJ1-5; D unresolved. CDR1 and CDR2 from the germline V gene are SGDLS and YYNGEE. The CDR3 consists of 14 residues. Trimming stripped 0 bases from V and 4 bases from J, with 8 bases between. CDR3 sequence: CASSVGSGNQPQHF. The CDR3 nucleotides are TGTGCCAGCAGCGTAGGTAGCGGGAATCAGCCCCAGCATTTT.

This clone was picked up a small number of times. This chain connects TRBV7-9 to TRBJ2-7, with 10 bases that match TRBD1. CDR1 and CDR2 from the germline V gene are SEHNR and FQNEAQ (reference sequence). Germline trimming cut 2 bases from V and 0 bases from J; bases unmatched to any gene: 7. The CDR3 is 17 amino acids. This CDR3 reads CASSLPRDRGYSYEQYF. In DNA, the CDR3 is TGTGCCAGCAGCTTACCCCGGGACAGGGGATACTCCTACGAGCAGTACTTC.

This chain links TRBV18 with TRBJ2-3; 11 positions agree with TRBD2. Germline values: CDR1 KGHSH, CDR2 LQKENI. Trimming took 0 bases from V and 6 from J; bases not matched to a gene: 2. The CDR3 consists of 15 residues. The DNA for the CDR3 is TGTGCCAGCTCACCACCTAGCGGGAGGGCGGATACGCAGTATTTT. Amino acids: CASSPPSGRADTQYF. The full variable domain, in which reference TRBV18 and TRBJ2-3 provide the parts outside the CDR3, is NAGVMQNPRHLVRRRGQEARLRCSPMKGHSHVYWYRQLPEEGLKFMVYLQKENIIDESGMPKERFSAEFPKEGPSILRIQQVVRGDSAAYFCASSPPSGRADTQYFGPGTRLTVL.

The V call is TRBV9, the J call TRBJ2-3; no clear D gene. Germline CDR1 and CDR2: SGDLS and YYNGEE. CDR3 length: 17 residues. V was clipped by 0 bases and J by 1 base, with 15 bases between them. DNA of the CDR3: TGTGCCAGCAGCGTAGAAGGTCTCGGAGTTCGCACAGATACGCAGTATTTT. Translation: CASSVEGLGVRTDTQYF.

The chain couples TRBV30 to TRBJ2-3; a weak D match, TRBD1 (6 bases). Germline values: CDR1 GTSNPN, CDR2 SVGIG (reference sequence). V dropped 2 bases and J dropped 2 bases, with 11 bases sitting between them. This CDR3 region has 14 residues. The CDR3: CAWSIGGPTDTQYF. The CDR3 nucleotides read TGTGCCTGGAGTATTGGGGGCCCCACAGATACGCAGTATTTT.